The T cell receptor (beta chain) described here comes from a study of tumor and adjacent non-tumor tissue in lung cancer. The wider study: The patients, approximately nine men and about 5 women, were roughly 30 to 80 with stage I to III disease. Study outcomes and limitations: TCR diversity was significantly greater in tumor than normal lung tissue. In normal lung, the top 100 clones were significantly more dominant than in tumor.

A modified ARM-PCR protocol with three rounds of nested PCR amplified TCRbeta. TCRdb re-derived calls from the multiplex PCR reads in MiXCR, one entry per CDR3 protein. The sample yields 75,000 to 95,000 distinct CDR3 sequences, over 55% seen once. After removal of 10 bases from V and 8 bases from J, the junction contained 10 bases not matched to a gene. The CDR3 loop spans 12 amino acids. Germline CDR1 LGHNA, CDR2 YNFKEQ. No cell sorting was done before RNA was extracted from the tissue. With respect to this clonotype: The target antigen is unknown.

V usage is TRBV4-2 and J usage is TRBJ1-1; 7 positions match TRBD1. The sample consisted of lung tumor tissue. This TCR came from a woman aged 40 to 50 with non-small cell lung cancer. DNA for the CDR3: TGTGCCAATAGCCCGACAGGGTGGGAAGCTTTCTTT. This translates into CANSPTGWEAFF.